This record looks at one TCR beta chain sequence and its context. CDR3 length equals 15 residues. Looked up from germline, CDR1 is SGHNT and CDR2 is YENEEA. V lost 0 bases to trimming and J lost 4 bases; unmatched junction nucleotides: 3. The data originate from a study of shared clonotypes between healthy human individuals. Each sorted subset replicate got 200 ng genomic DNA, about 33,000 genomes. Profiling relied on immunoSEQ multiplex PCR, and the TCRdb table lists in-frame clones only, not all of them. Counted here are roughly 2,300,000 clones, 80% to 95% occurring once; the ten biggest clones make up around 0.4%.

This clonotype originated in a man between 18 and 29 years old in good health. Some clones in this sample may be carry-over from other donors' samples. The gene calls are TRBV11-3 and TRBJ2-1; 7 bases fit TRBD2. The sample was naive CD4+ T cells from PBMCs. Indicated subset: CD45RA+ positively selected. CDR3 sequence: CASSLDGREYNEQFF. In DNA, the CDR3 is TGTGCCAGCAGCTTAGATGGGCGGGAGTACAATGAGCAGTTCTTC.